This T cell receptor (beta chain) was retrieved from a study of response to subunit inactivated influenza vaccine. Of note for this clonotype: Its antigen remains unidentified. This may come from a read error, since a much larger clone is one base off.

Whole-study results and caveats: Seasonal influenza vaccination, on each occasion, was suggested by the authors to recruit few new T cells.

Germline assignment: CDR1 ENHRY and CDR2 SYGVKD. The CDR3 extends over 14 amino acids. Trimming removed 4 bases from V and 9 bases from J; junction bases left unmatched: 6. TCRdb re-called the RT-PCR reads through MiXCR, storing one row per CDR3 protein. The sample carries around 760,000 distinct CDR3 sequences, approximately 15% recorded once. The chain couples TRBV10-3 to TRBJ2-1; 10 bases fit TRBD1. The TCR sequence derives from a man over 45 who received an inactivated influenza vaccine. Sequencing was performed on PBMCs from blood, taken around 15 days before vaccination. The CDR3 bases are TGTGCCATCAGTGGGACAGGGGGGAAGACTGAGCAGTTCTTC. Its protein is CAISGTGGKTEQFF.